This T cell receptor beta chain appears in the sequencing data of a study of shared clonotypes between healthy human individuals. The germline CDR1 and CDR2 sequences are SEHNR and FQNEAQ (reference sequence). Trimming shortened V by 1 base and J by 6 bases, and 12 bases separated the two germline ends. CDR3 length equals 14 residues. Libraries were prepared by immunoSEQ multiplex PCR; TCRdb keeps only in-frame clonotypes and omits some of them. The data contain approximately 1,500,000 clones, approximately 98% of them singletons. This clone has only one observation. The chain combines TRBV7-9 with TRBJ1-1; D call uncertain. The receptor's source is a man younger than 40 in good health. The sample taken for sequencing was naive CD4+ T cells sorted from blood. Documented subset: CD45RA+ positively selected. CDR3 bases: TGTGCCAGCAGCTTAGAGATGGCCTCTCCTGAAGCTTTCTTT. Amino acids: CASSLEMASPEAFF.